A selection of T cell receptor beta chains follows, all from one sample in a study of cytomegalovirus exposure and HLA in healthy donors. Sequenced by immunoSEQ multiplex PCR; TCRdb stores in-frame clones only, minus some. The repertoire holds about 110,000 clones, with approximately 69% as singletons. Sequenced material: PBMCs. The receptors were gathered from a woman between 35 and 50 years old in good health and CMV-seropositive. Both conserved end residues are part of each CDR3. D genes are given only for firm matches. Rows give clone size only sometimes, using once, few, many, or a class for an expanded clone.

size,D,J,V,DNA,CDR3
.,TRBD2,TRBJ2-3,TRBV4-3,TGCGCCAGCAGCCCTTGGGAACGGGGGGACACAGATACGCAGTATTTT,CASSPWERGDTDTQYF
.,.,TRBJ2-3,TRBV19,TGTGCCAGTAGTGCCCGACAGGGGGGACTAGGGGCAGATACGCAGTATTTT,CASSARQGGLGADTQYF
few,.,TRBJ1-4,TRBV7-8,TGTGCCAGCAGCTATCGGCAGGGAGGGGAAAAACTGTTTTTT,CASSYRQGGEKLFF
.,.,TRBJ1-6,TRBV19,TGTGCCAGTAGTACCCGACAGACCTCCTATAATTCACCCCTCCACTTT,CASSTRQTSYNSPLHF
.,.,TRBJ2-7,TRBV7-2,TGTGCCAGCAGCCGCGGACTGACCCCCTCCTACGAGCAGTACTTC,CASSRGLTPSYEQYF
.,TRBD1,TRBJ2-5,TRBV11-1,TGTGCCAGCAGCTCTAGGACAGGGGGCGGAGAGACCCAGTACTTC,CASSSRTGGGETQYF
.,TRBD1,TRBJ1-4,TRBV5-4,TGTGCCAGCAGCCGACAGGGGACGGGGGAAAAACTGTTTTTT,CASSRQGTGEKLFF
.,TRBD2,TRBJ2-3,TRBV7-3,TGTGCCAGCAGCCCGGGGGGGCTAGCGGGAATAGATACGCAGTATTTT,CASSPGGLAGIDTQYF
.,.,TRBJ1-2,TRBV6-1,TGTGCCAGCAGTGAAAGAAGGGGCTCTCTCTATGGCTACACCTTC,CASSERRGSLYGYTF
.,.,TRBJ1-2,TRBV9,TGTGCCAGCAGCGTAGGACTCAGGGCTAACTATGGCTACACCTTC,CASSVGLRANYGYTF
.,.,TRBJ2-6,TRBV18,TGTGCCAGCTCACCATTGGGGGCCGGGGCCAACGTCCTGACTTTC,CASSPLGAGANVLTF
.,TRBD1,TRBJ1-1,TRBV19,TGTGCCAGTAGTCATACCGGGACAGGGGCCCGCCCCCCTGAAGCTTTCTTT,CASSHTGTGARPPEAFF
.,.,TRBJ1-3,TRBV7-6,TGTGCCAGCAGCTCGGCCGGGTTAACTGGAAACACCATATATTTT,CASSSAGLTGNTIYF
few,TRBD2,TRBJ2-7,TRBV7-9,TGTGCCAGCAGCTTCACCGGGACTAGCGGGAGGAGGAACGAGCAGTACTTC,CASSFTGTSGRRNEQYF
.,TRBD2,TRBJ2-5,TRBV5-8,TGTGCCAGCAGCTTGGGAGTCTGGCGGGGGGGAAAGGAGACCCAGTACTTC,CASSLGVWRGGKETQYF
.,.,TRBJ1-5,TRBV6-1,TGTGCCAGCAGTGAATTGTCAGTCCCGAGGGATCAGCCCCAGCATTTT,CASSELSVPRDQPQHF
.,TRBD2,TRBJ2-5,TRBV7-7,TGTGCTAGCAGCCCCTCTAGCGGGCGGGAGGAGACCCAGTACTTC,CASSPSSGREETQYF
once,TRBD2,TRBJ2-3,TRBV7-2,TGTGCCAGCAGCTTAGGACTAGCGGGAGGGCCTTGCACAGATACGCAGTATTTT,CASSLGLAGGPCTDTQYF
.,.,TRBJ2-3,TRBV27,TGTGCCACCCACGGTAGCAGCACAGATACGCAGTATTTT,CATHGSSTDTQYF
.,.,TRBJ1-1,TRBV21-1,TGTGCCAGCATCCTCGATCGAGCGGTTAACACTGAAGCTTTCTTT,CASILDRAVNTEAFF
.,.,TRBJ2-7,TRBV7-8,TGTGCCAGCAGCCCCCACCTTGAGAGGGGGAACGAGCAGTACTTC,CASSPHLERGNEQYF
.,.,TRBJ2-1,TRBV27,TGTGCCAGCAGTCCTAACCCCCGGCACGGGGGTAGCAAAAATGAGCAGTTCTTC,CASSPNPRHGGSKNEQFF
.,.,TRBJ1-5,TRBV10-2,TGCGCCAGCAGTGGACAGTTCAATCAGCCCCAGCATTTT,CASSGQFNQPQHF
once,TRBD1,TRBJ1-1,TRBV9,TGTGCCAGCAGCGGAGGGGGCTGGGACAGGGAATATTCCACTGAAGCTTTCTTT,CASSGGGWDREYSTEAFF
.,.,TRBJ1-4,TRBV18,TGTGCCAGCTCACCGGGACTGAGTAATGAAAAACTGTTTTTT,CASSPGLSNEKLFF
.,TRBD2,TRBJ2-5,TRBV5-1,TGCGCCAGCAGCCGCCCCGGACTAGCGCAAGAGACCCAGTACTTC,CASSRPGLAQETQYF
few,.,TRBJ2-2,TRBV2,TGTGCCAGCAGTGGAATGGCGGGGGCCGCCGGGGAGCTGTTTTTT,CASSGMAGAAGELFF
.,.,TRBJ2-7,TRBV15,TGTGCCACCAGCAGAGATACCAGAGGGAACGAGCAGTACTTC,CATSRDTRGNEQYF
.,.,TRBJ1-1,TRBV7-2,TGTGCCAGCAGCCCAGAAACAGCCGCTGAAGCTTTCTTT,CASSPETAAEAFF
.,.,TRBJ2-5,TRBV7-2,TGTGCCAGCAGCTTTCCCCCCCGAGAGACCCAGTACTTC,CASSFPPRETQYF
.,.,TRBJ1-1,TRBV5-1,TGCGCCAGCAGCTTTATAGGGGTCACTGAAGCTTTCTTT,CASSFIGVTEAFF
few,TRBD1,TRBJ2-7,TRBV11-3,TGTGCCAGCAGCGCCCAGACAGGGACCGAGCAGTACTTC,CASSAQTGTEQYF
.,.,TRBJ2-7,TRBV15,TGTGCCACCAGCAGAGAGCAGGGCAATTACGAGCAGTACTTC,CATSREQGNYEQYF
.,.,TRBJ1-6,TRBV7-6,TGTGCCAGCAGCTTTCAGGCGAGCTCCTATAATTCACCCCTCCACTTT,CASSFQASSYNSPLHF
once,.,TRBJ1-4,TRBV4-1,TGCGCCAGCAGCCATCCCGTGGAGGGTTGGGAAAAACTGTTTTTT,CASSHPVEGWEKLFF
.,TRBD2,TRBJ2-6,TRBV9,TGTGCCAGCACTGGGGAGGGAATGAGTGGGGCCAACGTCCTGACTTTC,CASTGEGMSGANVLTF
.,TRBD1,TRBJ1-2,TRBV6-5,TGTGCCAGCAGTTGGGGACAGGGGGACTATGGCTACACCTTC,CASSWGQGDYGYTF
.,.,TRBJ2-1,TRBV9,TGTGCCAGCAGCCACCTTGACAGGTCTCTCTCCTACAATGAGCAGTTCTTC,CASSHLDRSLSYNEQFF
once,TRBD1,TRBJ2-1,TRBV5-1,TGCGCCAGCAGCTCGGACAGGGAAGGAAATGAGCAGTTCTTC,CASSSDREGNEQFF
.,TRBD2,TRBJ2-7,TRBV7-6,TGTGCCAGCAGCACGGGACTAGCGGGGCCCGAGCAGTACTTC,CASSTGLAGPEQYF
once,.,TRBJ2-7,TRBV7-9,TGTGCCAGCAGCTTAGAGTGGATTAGCGACGAGCAGTACTTC,CASSLEWISDEQYF
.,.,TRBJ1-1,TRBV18,TGTGCCAGCTCATCGACAGCCACAAACACTGAAGCTTTCTTT,CASSSTATNTEAFF
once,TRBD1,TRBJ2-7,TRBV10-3,TGTGCCATCAGCCCGGGACAGTCCTCCTACGAGCAGTACTTC,CAISPGQSSYEQYF
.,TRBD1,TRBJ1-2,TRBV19,TGTGCCAGTAGTGCCACGTGGGACAGGGATAACTATGGCTACACCTTC,CASSATWDRDNYGYTF
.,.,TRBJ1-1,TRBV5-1,TGCGCCAGCAGGAATTCCGGGATCACAAAAGCTTTCTTT,CASRNSGITKAFF
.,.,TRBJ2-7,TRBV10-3,TGTGCCATCAGTGGAATCCGGGACAATTACGAGCAGTACTTC,CAISGIRDNYEQYF
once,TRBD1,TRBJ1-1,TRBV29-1,TGCAGCGTTGTTTGGGGGACAGCCAACACTGAAGCTTTCTTT,CSVVWGTANTEAFF
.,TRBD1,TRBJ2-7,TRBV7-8,TGTGCCAGCAGCTTGGACAGGGGAGGGTACTACGAGCAGTACTTC,CASSLDRGGYYEQYF
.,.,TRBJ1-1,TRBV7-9,TGTGCCAGCAGCTTGGAGCGGGTTTTTACTGAAGCTTTCTTT,CASSLERVFTEAFF
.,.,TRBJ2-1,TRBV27,TGTGCCAGCAGGGGGGGGGCAGGGCACCGGAGTGAGCAGTTCTTC,CASRGGAGHRSEQFF
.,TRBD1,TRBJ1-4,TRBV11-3,TGTGCCAGCAGCCCGGGGACAGGGGCGGGTGAAAAACTGTTTTTT,CASSPGTGAGEKLFF
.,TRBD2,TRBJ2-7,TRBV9,TGTGCCAGCAGCGTAGGCACTAGCGGCTACGAGCAGTACTTC,CASSVGTSGYEQYF
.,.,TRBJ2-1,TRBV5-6,TGTGCCAGCAGCTTGGTACTAGCCAATGAGCAGTTCTTC,CASSLVLANEQFF
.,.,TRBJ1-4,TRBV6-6,TGTGCCAGCCAGGGTATTAATGAAAAACTGTTTTTT,CASQGINEKLFF
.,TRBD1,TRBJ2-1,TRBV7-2,TGTGCCAGCAGCTCTAGGGGGCTTCCCTACAATGAGCAGTTCTTC,CASSSRGLPYNEQFF